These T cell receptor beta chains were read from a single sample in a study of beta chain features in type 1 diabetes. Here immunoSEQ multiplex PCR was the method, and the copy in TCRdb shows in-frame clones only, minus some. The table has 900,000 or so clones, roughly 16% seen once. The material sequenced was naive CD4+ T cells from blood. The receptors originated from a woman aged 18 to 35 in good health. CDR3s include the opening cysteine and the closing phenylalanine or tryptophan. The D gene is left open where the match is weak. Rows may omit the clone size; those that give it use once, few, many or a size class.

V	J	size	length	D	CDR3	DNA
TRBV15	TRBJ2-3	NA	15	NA	CATSRDGLPTDTQYF	TGTGCCACCAGCAGAGATGGCCTACCCACAGATACGCAGTATTTT
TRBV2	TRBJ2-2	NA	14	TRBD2	CASREREGPGELFF	TGTGCCAGCAGAGAGCGGGAGGGCCCCGGGGAGCTGTTTTTT
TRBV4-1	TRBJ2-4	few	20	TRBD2	CASSQFFMRSGLLVKNIQYF	TGCGCCAGCAGCCAATTTTTTATGCGTAGCGGGCTTCTTGTCAAAAACATTCAGTACTTC
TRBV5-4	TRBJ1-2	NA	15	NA	CASSLANFRDHGYTF	TGTGCCAGCAGCTTAGCGAACTTCAGGGACCATGGCTACACCTTC
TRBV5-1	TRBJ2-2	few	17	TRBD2	CASSLPGTSVGTGELFF	TGCGCCAGCAGCCTGCCCGGGACTAGCGTCGGGACCGGGGAGCTGTTTTTT
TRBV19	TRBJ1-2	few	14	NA	CASSTTRKLYGYTF	TGTGCCAGTAGTACGACCCGGAAGCTCTATGGCTACACCTTC
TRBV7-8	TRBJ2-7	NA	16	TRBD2	CASSLEGLAGRYEQYF	TGTGCCAGCAGCTTAGAGGGACTAGCGGGGAGATACGAGCAGTACTTC
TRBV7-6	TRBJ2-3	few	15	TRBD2	CASSLGGRVTDTQYF	TGTGCCAGCAGCTTAGGCGGGAGAGTGACAGATACGCAGTATTTT
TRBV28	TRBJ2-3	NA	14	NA	CASSLLGPSDTQYF	TGTGCCAGCAGTTTATTGGGTCCCTCAGATACGCAGTATTTT
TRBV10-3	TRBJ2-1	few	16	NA	CAIMDPSGGGRNEQFF	TGTGCCATCATGGATCCCTCAGGGGGCGGGAGGAATGAGCAGTTCTTC
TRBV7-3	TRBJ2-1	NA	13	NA	CASSLQAPNEQFF	TGTGCCAGCAGCTTACAGGCCCCCAATGAGCAGTTCTTC
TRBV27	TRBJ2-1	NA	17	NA	CASSSPGTPSSYNEQFF	TGTGCCAGCAGTTCTCCCGGAACACCTTCCTCCTACAATGAGCAGTTCTTC
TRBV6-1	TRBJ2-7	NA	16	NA	CASSEALGRGGNEQYF	TGTGCCAGCAGTGAAGCGCTGGGTAGGGGTGGAAACGAGCAGTACTTC
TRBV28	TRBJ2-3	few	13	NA	CASTSRDTDTQYF	TGTGCCAGCACCTCCCGGGACACAGATACGCAGTATTTT
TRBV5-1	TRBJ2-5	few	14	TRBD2	CASSESGIQETQYF	TGCGCCAGCAGCGAGAGCGGGATCCAAGAGACCCAGTACTTC
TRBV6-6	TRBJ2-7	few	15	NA	CATNRAGGLTYEQYF	TGTGCCACCAACAGGGCCGGGGGGCTAACCTACGAGCAGTACTTC
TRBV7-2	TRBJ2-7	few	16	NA	CASSLVGEPHSYEQYF	TGTGCCAGCAGCTTAGTTGGGGAGCCCCACTCCTACGAGCAGTACTTC
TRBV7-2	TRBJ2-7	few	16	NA	CASSLGVGLPAYEQYF	TGTGCCAGCAGCTTAGGCGTAGGACTACCCGCCTACGAGCAGTACTTC
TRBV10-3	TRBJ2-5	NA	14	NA	CAISESGGQETQYF	TGTGCCATCAGTGAGTCAGGGGGACAAGAGACCCAGTACTTC
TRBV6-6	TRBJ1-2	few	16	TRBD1	CASSYSGTGSIYGYTF	TGTGCCAGCAGTTACTCGGGGACAGGCTCCATTTATGGCTACACCTTC
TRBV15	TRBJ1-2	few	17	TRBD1	CATSPRKGFGTGDGYTF	TGTGCCACCAGCCCCCGCAAGGGGTTCGGGACAGGTGATGGCTACACCTTC
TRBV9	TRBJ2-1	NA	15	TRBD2	CASSVGGTTVNEQFF	TGTGCCAGCAGCGTAGGCGGGACTACGGTGAATGAGCAGTTCTTC
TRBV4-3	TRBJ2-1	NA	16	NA	CASSQDRRGLSNEQFF	TGCGCCAGCAGCCAAGATCGGCGGGGCTTATCCAATGAGCAGTTCTTC
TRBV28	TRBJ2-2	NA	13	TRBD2	CASSLAAPGELFF	TGTGCCAGCAGTCTAGCGGCCCCCGGGGAGCTGTTTTTT
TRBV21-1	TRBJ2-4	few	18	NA	CASSKGGRKVIAKNIQYF	TGTGCCAGCAGCAAAGGGGGCAGGAAAGTTATAGCCAAAAACATTCAGTACTTC
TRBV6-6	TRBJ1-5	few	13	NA	CASSYSSGQPQHF	TGTGCCAGCAGTTACTCTTCTGGACAGCCCCAGCATTTT
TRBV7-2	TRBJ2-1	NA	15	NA	CASSFVGSSYNEQFF	TGTGCCAGCAGCTTCGTGGGAAGCTCCTACAATGAGCAGTTCTTC
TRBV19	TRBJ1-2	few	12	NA	CASRQQGHGYTF	TGTGCCAGTAGGCAACAGGGCCATGGCTACACCTTC
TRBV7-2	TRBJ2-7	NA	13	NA	CASSLVENYEQYF	TGTGCCAGCAGCTTAGTGGAAAACTACGAGCAGTACTTC
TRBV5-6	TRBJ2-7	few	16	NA	CASSLGPDITDYEQYF	TGTGCCAGCAGCTTGGGCCCCGACATAACCGACTACGAGCAGTACTTC
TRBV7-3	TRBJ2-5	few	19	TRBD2	CASSLRWGMTSGSSETQYF	TGTGCCAGCAGCTTAAGGTGGGGGATGACTAGCGGGAGTTCAGAGACCCAGTACTTC
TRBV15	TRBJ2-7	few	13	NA	CATRGSLSYEQYF	TGTGCCACCAGGGGGTCCCTTTCCTACGAGCAGTACTTC
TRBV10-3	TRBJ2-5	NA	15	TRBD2	CAISEQLAGAETQYF	TGTGCCATCAGTGAACAACTAGCGGGCGCAGAGACCCAGTACTTC
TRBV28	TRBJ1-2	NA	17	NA	CASSLSSSLGSRGGYTF	TGTGCCAGCAGTTTGAGTTCTTCTTTAGGCTCAAGAGGGGGCTACACCTTC
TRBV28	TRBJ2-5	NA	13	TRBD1	CASRMTGLETQYF	TGTGCCAGCAGAATGACAGGGCTAGAGACCCAGTACTTC
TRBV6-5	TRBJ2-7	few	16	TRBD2	CASSYSTSGSSYEQYF	TGTGCCAGCAGTTACTCAACTAGCGGGAGCTCCTACGAGCAGTACTTC
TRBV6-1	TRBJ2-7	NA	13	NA	CASRKGQSYEQYF	TGTGCCAGCAGGAAGGGACAATCCTACGAGCAGTACTTC
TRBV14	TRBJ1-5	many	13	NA	CASSQDLGQPQHF	TGTGCCAGCAGCCAAGATCTAGGCCAGCCCCAGCATTTT
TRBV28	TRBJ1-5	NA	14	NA	CATASGGSNQPQHF	TGTGCCACCGCCTCGGGGGGCAGCAATCAGCCCCAGCATTTT
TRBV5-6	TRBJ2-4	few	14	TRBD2	CASRPGLAENIQYF	TGTGCCAGCCGCCCAGGACTAGCGGAAAACATTCAGTACTTC